This TCR beta chain was documented in a study of blood T cell repertoires in COVID-19. The protocol was immunoSEQ multiplex PCR, while the TCRdb copy is restricted to in-frame clones and leaves out a portion. The profile shows 250,000 or so clones, 85% of them singletons. Germline V lookup: CDR1 SGHVS, CDR2 FQNEAQ. The CDR3 sequence is 17 residues long. V gave up 0 bases and J gave up 2 bases; unmatched junction bases: 7. The sequencing input was PBMCs or T cells enriched from blood (not recorded which). J is TRBJ2-5 and V is TRBV7-8; the match to TRBD2 covers 9 bases. This TCR came from a woman in her 50s who had been exposed to COVID-19. The DNA for the CDR3 is TGTGCCAGCAGCTTAGCGGGACGGCGGGGGGGGCAAGAGACCCAGTACTTC. This translates into CASSLAGRRGGQETQYF.